This TCR beta chain emerged from a study of OX40 agonist ivuxolimab in advanced cancers. Turning to the overall study: Ivuxolimab, which targeted the costimulatory receptor OX40 (CD134), was an agonistic, fully human IgG2 monoclonal antibody. Intravenous ivuxolimab was administered to patients every 2 weeks at six dose levels: 0.01, 0.1, 0.3, 1.5, 3 and 10 mg/kg. Of the roughly 54 patients in dose escalation, some 20 had hepatocellular carcinoma, some 15 had melanoma, 9 had renal cell carcinoma and 9 had head and neck cancer. The dose-escalation cohort was about 87% male with a mean age of about 60 years, ranging from roughly 23 to 90. Prior anti-PD-1, anti-PD-L1 or anti-CTLA-4 therapy was permitted, and 30% to 45% of dose-escalation patients had received checkpoint inhibitors. Partial responses occurred in three dose-escalation patients, of whom one had hepatocellular carcinoma and two had cutaneous melanoma. Peripheral TCRbeta sequencing was intended to test whether TCR sequence diversity was altered and clonal T-cell expansion was caused by ivuxolimab. The paper reports the monotherapy dose-escalation portion (N = 52 patients) of the phase I ivuxolimab trial.

Patients with a history of autoimmune disease or receiving systemic immunosuppression were excluded from the trial. Peripheral blood for TCR sequencing was collected from all dose cohorts at baseline, on cycle 4 day 1, and on cycle 7 day 1. Samples were obtained from an open-label, multicenter, first-in-human phase I dose-escalation trial of ivuxolimab. Adults with locally advanced or metastatic head and neck squamous cell, hepatocellular, melanoma or renal cell carcinoma were enrolled in the trial. CD4+ and CD8+ T cells were sorted separately from peripheral blood before TCR sequencing. The full study reports these points: In the 0.1-3.0 mg/kg groups, partial responders were among the patients with the lowest normalized peripheral clonal expansion, particularly in CD8+ T cells. After ivuxolimab, expanded clones were on average more numerous among CD8+ T cells than among CD4+ T cells. Which antigens the clonally expanded peripheral T cells were specific for was not determined. Low levels of normalized T-cell clonal expansion were also shown by some nonresponding patients. Clonal expansion of both CD4+ and CD8+ blood T cells was observed from baseline to week 6 at doses 0.1 to 3.0 mg/kg.

Looking up the germline V gene (reference sequence) yields CDR1 MNHNY and CDR2 SVGAGI. The CDR3 sequence holds 13 residues, the cysteine and phenylalanine included. Only the CDR3 portion is preserved as DNA: 39 bases, with reading frame beginning at the first base. The trim is 6 bases for V and 7 bases for J, with a gap of 13 bases between the germline ends. For sequencing of the TCRbeta CDR3 region, genomic DNA was extracted from the sorted cells. The immunoSEQ Assay was used for sequencing of TCRbeta CDR3 regions. TCRdb took this table from immuneACCESS and kept in-frame rearrangements with V and J called. Such tables lack part of the clones; where checked against another copy, unresolved V genes explain under half of the gap, and the rest is unexplained. The sample data list about 56,000 clones, and around four fifths of these were observed just once. 4% to 5.5% of the sample lies in the top ten.

A remark on this clone: Its antigen remains unidentified. Nothing much larger sits one base from this clone, and base qualities are not available.

Recombination linked TRBV6-6 to TRBJ1-5; the D gene is perhaps TRBD1, on 5 matching bases. The receptor was derived from an adult with an advanced solid tumor such as melanoma, head and neck, liver or kidney cancer. The specimen was CD4+ or CD8+ T cells sorted from blood, collected in a trial of the OX40 agonist ivuxolimab. The bases are TGTGCCAGCAGCTTAGACAGAAGGCAGCCCCAGCATTTT. This is translated as CASSLDRRQPQHF.